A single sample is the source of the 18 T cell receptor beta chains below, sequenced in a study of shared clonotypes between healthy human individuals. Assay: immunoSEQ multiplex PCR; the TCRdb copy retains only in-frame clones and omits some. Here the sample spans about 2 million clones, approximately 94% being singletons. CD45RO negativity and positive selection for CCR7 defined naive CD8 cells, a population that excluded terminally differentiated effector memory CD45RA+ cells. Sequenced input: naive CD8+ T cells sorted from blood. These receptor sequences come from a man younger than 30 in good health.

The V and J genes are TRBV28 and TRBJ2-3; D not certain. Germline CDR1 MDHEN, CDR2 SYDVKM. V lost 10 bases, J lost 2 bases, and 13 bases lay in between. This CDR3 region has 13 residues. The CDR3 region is CATLTPDTDTQYF. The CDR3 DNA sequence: TGTGCCACCTTGACACCCGACACAGATACGCAGTATTTT. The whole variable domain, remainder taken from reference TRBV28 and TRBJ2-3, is DVKVTQSSRYLVKRTGEKVFLECVQDMDHENMFWYRQDPGLGLRLIYFSYDVKMKEKGDIPEGYSVSREKKERFSLILESASTNQTSMYLCATLTPDTDTQYFGPGTRLTVL.

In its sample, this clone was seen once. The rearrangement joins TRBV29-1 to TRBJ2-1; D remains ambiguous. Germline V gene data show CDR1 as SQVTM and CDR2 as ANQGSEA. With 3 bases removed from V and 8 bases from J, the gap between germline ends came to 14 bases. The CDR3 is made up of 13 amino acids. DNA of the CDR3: TGCAGCGTTGAGAACAGCCTTGAGTATGAGCAGTTCTTC. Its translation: CSVENSLEYEQFF.

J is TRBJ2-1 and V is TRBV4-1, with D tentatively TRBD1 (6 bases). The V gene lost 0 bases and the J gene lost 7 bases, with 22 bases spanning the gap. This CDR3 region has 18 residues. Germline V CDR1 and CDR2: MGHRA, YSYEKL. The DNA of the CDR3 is TGCGCCAGCAGCCAAGATGATTCGCAGGGGATGACGTCAAATGAGCAGTTCTTC. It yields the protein CASSQDDSQGMTSNEQFF.

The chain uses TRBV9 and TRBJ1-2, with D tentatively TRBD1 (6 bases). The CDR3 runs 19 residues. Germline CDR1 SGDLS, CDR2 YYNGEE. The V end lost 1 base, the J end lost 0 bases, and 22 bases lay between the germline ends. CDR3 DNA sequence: TGTGCCAGCAGCGTATCGGCCTTGAGACAGGTGGGATCTAACTATGGCTACACCTTC. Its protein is CASSVSALRQVGSNYGYTF.

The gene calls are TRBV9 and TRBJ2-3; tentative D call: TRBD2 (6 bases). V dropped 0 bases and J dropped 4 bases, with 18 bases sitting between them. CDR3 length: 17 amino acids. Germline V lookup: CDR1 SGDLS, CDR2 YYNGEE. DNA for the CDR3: TGTGCCAGCAGCGTAGCTACAGTGGACTACTTTCCAGATACGCAGTATTTT. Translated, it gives CASSVATVDYFPDTQYF. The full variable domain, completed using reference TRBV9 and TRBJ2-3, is DSGVTQTPKHLITATGQRVTLRCSPRSGDLSVYWYQQSLDQGLQFLIQYYNGEERAKGNILERFSAQQFPDLHSELNLSSLELGDSALYFCASSVATVDYFPDTQYFGPGTRLTVL.

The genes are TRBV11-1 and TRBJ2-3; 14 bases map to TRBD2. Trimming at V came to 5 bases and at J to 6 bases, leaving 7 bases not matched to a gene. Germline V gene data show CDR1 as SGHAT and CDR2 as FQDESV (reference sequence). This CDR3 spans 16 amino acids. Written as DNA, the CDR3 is TGTGCCAGCAGCCCGACTAGCGGGGGGGCAAGGGATACGCAGTATTTT. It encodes CASSPTSGGARDTQYF.

For the CDR3, the DNA is TGTGCCAGCAGCGTATCTCGGGGATCTAGCACAGATACGCAGTATTTT. Translation: CASSVSRGSSTDTQYF. The chain employs TRBV9 and TRBJ2-3; possible D gene TRBD2, 5 bases. Germline-derived CDR1 and CDR2 are SGDLS and YYNGEE. V shed 1 base and J shed 0 bases, with 12 bases lying between them. This CDR3 comprises 16 residues.

The CDR3 protein is CASSFTDESIYGYTF. The DNA for the CDR3 is TGTGCCAGCAGTTTTACAGACGAGAGCATCTATGGCTACACCTTC. The chain has TRBV28 and TRBJ1-2; D is unclear. Germline assignment: CDR1 MDHEN and CDR2 SYDVKM. The CDR3 length is 15 residues. The V and J ends lost 3 bases and 4 bases respectively, with 15 bases between them.

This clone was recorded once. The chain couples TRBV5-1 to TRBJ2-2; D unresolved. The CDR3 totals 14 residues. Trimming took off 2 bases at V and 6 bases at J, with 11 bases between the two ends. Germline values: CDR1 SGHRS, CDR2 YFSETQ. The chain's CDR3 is CASSFDGRAGELFF. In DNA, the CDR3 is TGCGCCAGCAGCTTTGACGGACGAGCCGGGGAGCTGTTTTTT.

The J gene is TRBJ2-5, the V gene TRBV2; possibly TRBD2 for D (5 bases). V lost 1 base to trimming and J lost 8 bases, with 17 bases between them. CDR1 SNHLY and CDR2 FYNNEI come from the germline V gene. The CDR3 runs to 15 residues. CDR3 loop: CASSEVRLASRTQYF. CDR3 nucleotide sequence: TGTGCCAGCAGTGAAGTAAGGCTAGCAAGCCGAACCCAGTACTTC.

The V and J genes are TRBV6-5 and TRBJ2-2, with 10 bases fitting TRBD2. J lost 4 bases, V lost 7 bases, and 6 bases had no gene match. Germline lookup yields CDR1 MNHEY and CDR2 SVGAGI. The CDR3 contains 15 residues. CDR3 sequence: CASTPGLAITGELFF. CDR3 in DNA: TGTGCCAGCACTCCGGGACTAGCGATCACCGGGGAGCTGTTTTTT.

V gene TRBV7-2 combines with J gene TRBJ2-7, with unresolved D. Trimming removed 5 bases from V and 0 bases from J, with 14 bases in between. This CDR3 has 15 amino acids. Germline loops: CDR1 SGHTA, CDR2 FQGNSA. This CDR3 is CASSLGRQSSYEQYF. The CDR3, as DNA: TGTGCCAGCAGCCTTGGACGCCAAAGCTCCTACGAGCAGTACTTC.

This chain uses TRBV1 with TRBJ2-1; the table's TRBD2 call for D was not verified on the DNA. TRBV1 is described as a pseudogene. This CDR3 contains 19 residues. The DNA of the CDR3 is TGCACCAGCAGCCAAGAAAGGGGACTGACGGGAGGGCTTTGCAATGAGCAGTTCTTC. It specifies CTSSQERGLTGGLCNEQFF.

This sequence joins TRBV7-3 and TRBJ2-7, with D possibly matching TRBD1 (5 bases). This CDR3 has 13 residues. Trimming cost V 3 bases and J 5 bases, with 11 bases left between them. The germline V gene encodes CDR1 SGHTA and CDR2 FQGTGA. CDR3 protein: CASSLTQGDEQYF. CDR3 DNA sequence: TGTGCCAGCAGCTTGACCCAGGGTGACGAGCAGTACTTC.

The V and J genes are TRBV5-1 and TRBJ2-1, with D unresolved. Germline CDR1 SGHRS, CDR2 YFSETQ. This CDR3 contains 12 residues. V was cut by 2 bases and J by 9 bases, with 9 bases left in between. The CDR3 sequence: CASSFQRSEQFF. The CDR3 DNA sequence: TGCGCCAGCAGCTTTCAACGGAGTGAGCAGTTCTTC.

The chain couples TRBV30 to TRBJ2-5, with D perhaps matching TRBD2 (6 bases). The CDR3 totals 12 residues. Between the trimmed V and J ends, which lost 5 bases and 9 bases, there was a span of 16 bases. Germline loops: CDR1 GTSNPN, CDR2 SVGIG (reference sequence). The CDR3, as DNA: TGTGCCTGGCGGACTACGACCGGGGCCCAGTACTTC. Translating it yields CAWRTTTGAQYF.

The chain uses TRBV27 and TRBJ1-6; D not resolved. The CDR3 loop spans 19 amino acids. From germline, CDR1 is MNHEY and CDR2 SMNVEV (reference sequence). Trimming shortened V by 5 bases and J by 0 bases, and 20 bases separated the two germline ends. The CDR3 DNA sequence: TGTGCCAGCAGTCCCCTCCCCTACACAGAACGCTCCTATAATTCACCCCTCCACTTT. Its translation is CASSPLPYTERSYNSPLHF.

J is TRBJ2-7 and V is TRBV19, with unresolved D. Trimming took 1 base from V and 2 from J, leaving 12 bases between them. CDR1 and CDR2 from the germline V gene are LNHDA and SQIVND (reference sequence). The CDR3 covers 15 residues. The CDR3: CASSIGDFLTYEQYF. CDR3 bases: TGTGCCAGTAGTATAGGAGACTTCTTGACCTACGAGCAGTACTTC. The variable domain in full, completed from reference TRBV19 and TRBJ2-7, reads DGGITQSPKYLFRKEGQNVTLSCEQNLNHDAMYWYRQDPGQGLRLIYYSQIVNDFQKGDIAEGYSVSREKKESFPLTVTSAQKNPTAFYLCASSIGDFLTYEQYFGPGTRLTVT.